A selection of T cell receptor beta chains follows, all from one sample in a study of T cell responses to AZD1222 COVID-19 vaccine. Measured with immunoSEQ multiplex PCR; TCRdb has only the in-frame clones, and not every one. The data show over 100,000 clones, around 91% seen once. Sequenced material: peripheral blood, taken on day 0 of AZD1222 vaccination. Receptors originate from an adult in good health. CDR3s include the opening cysteine and the closing phenylalanine or tryptophan.

v_call cdr3_aa
TRBV25-1 CASSEGGLAGGPYNEQFF
TRBV6-6 CASRDRNTEAFF
TRBV6-5 CASRLEGYTF
TRBV27 CASSLSGLGSPLHF
TRBV19 CASSLGTANTGELFF
TRBV5-1 CASSSDRAADTQYF
TRBV6-2/TRBV6-3 CASSRLGYGYTF
TRBV5-6 CASSLRSLGGSYNSPLHF
TRBV7-6 CASSSEQRGPGVGDSNQPQHF
TRBV5-8 CASSFYGGSGNTIYF
TRBV19 CASSMIQGGGLSPLHF
TRBV19 CASSMSNSGANVLTF
TRBV5-1 CASKWTSGEDTQYF
TRBV6-5 CASMRGTGKNQPQHF
TRBV19 CASSILGTVTTGELFF
TRBV6-1 CASSEGGGALYNEQFF
TRBV11-3 CASSLNSGANVLTF
TRBV5-6 CASSLSGGNTEAFF
TRBV9 CASSVDWYNSPLHF
TRBV5-5 CASSLVGANYNEQFF
TRBV7-2 CASSTNAGGYGYTF
TRBV10-3 CAITQDYNSPLHF